This T cell receptor beta chain was captured in a study of blood T cell repertoires in COVID-19. The wider study: Some COVID-19 samples were acute and others convalescent; all came from the United States, Italy and Spain. Sources were T cells, B-cell-depleted T cells, or PBMCs; the material itself was cDNA or gDNA.

This CDR3 is built from 17 residues. V lost 1 base, J lost 4 bases, and 18 bases lay in between. CDR1 is LGHDT, CDR2 YNNKEL, per germline (reference sequence). Per the original data handling: The authors estimated nucleated cell counts from reference gene primer amplification. Clones were sequenced by immunoSEQ multiplex PCR, and TCRdb holds only the in-frame ones, with some missing. V, J and clone size reflect that table, while D and trimming were determined from the DNA. The table records about 270,000 clones, approximately 83% of them present only once. The clonotype originates from a woman in her 50s who had recovered from COVID-19. The sequenced sample was peripheral blood. The genes are TRBV3-1 (or the pseudogene TRBV3-2) and TRBJ2-3; D gene uncertain. CDR3 region: CASSQAAEACVADTQYF. The DNA for the CDR3 is TGTGCCAGCAGCCAAGCCGCCGAGGCGTGCGTTGCAGATACGCAGTATTTT.